These 24 T cell receptor beta chains originate from one sample sequenced in a study of CD8+ T cells in alopecia areata (dated by TCRdb to the late 2010s). The library was built by means of the immunoSEQ multiplex PCR assay. RNA was extracted from all samples and reverse transcribed into cDNA as template for TCR sequencing. Not all clones reach the TCRdb copy of this immuneACCESS table, which keeps in-frame sequences only. Checked studies attribute under half of the gap to unresolved V genes and leave the rest unexplained. The sample has about 76,000 clones on record, about 71% of them singletons. The ten top clones hold about a quarter of the sample. The time point label for this specimen denotes: roughly 24 weeks on oral tofacitinib. Taken with the paper, the label for treatment or condition translates to: oral pan-JAK inhibitor, 5-10 mg twice daily. The sequences come from CD8+ T cells sorted from blood, collected at week 24, from a patient treated with tofacitinib. These receptors were obtained from a human donor with alopecia areata.

The genes are TRBV14 and TRBJ1-1, with TRBD1 matching 7 bases. Germline assignment: CDR1 SGHDN and CDR2 FVKESK. J gave up 4 bases and V 4 bases, and 3 bases lay outside the gene matches. This CDR3 is 13 amino acids long. As DNA, the CDR3 is TGTGCCAGCAGCCTCGCAGGGGGCACTGAAGCTTTCTTT. Encoded protein: CASSLAGGTEAFF.

The V gene is TRBV27, the J gene TRBJ1-5; D unresolved. The CDR3 is made up of 13 amino acids. Germline assignment: CDR1 MNHEY and CDR2 SMNVEV (reference sequence). V lost 4 bases and J lost 0, with 4 bases in between. The CDR3 DNA sequence: TGTGCCAGCAGTTACATTAGCAATCAGCCCCAGCATTTT. Translating gives CASSYISNQPQHF.

The CDR3 reads CASSGYSYRETQYF. The CDR3, as DNA: TGTGCCAGCAGCGGCTACTCTTATCGGGAGACCCAGTACTTC. V usage is TRBV2 and J usage is TRBJ2-5; D call uncertain. This CDR3 region has 14 residues. V lost 6 bases to trimming and J lost 5 bases, with 16 bases between them. CDR1 is SNHLY and CDR2 is FYNNEI in the germline V gene.

V gene TRBV27 combines with J gene TRBJ1-1; D is possibly TRBD1 (5 bases). V dropped 2 bases and J dropped 3 bases, with 7 bases sitting between them. The germline gives CDR1 MNHEY, CDR2 SMNVEV (reference sequence). The CDR3 sequence is 13 residues long. In DNA form, the CDR3 reads TGTGCCAGCAGTTTAAGGGGCTACACTGAAGCTTTCTTT. Protein product: CASSLRGYTEAFF.

The chain is built from TRBV5-1 and TRBJ2-2, with 12 nucleotides matching TRBD1. The CDR3 loop spans 16 amino acids. The germline V gene encodes CDR1 SGHRS and CDR2 YFSETQ. J lost 4 bases, V lost 5 bases, and 6 bases had no gene match. The DNA of the CDR3 is TGCGCCAGCAGGCCCGGGACAGGGGGCCCCACCGGGGAGCTGTTTTTT. This translates into CASRPGTGGPTGELFF.

The genes are TRBV27 and TRBJ2-7; 9 bases are a match to TRBD1. There are 15 residues in the CDR3. The V segment lost 0 bases and the J segment 3 bases; nucleotides outside the gene matches: 3. Germline V gives CDR1 MNHEY, CDR2 SMNVEV (reference sequence). CDR3 DNA sequence: TGTGCCAGCAGTTTATCGGGGACAGGGAACTACGAGCAGTACTTC. It encodes CASSLSGTGNYEQYF.

This clone has at least ten counts. This chain uses TRBV10-3 with TRBJ1-2; TRBD1 agrees at 7 bases. CDR1 is ENHRY and CDR2 is SYGVKD in the germline V gene. The CDR3 is 15 amino acids. Trimming cost V 6 bases and J 6 bases; bases outside gene matches: 13. CDR3 nucleotide sequence: TGTGCCATCAGGCCGGGGACAGAAAATGAACATGGCTACACCTTC. The encoded protein is CAIRPGTENEHGYTF.

This clone was seen more than once but under ten times. V gene TRBV28 combines with J gene TRBJ2-7, with D unclear. The ends were cut back, 5 bases at V and 1 base at J, with 15 bases in the middle. This CDR3 comprises 15 residues. The germline CDR1 and CDR2 sequences are MDHEN and SYDVKM. As DNA, the CDR3 is TGTGCCAGCAGTCTCCACGGGCCTTTTTCCTACGAGCAGTACTTC. It yields the protein CASSLHGPFSYEQYF.

This clone was detected a few times. This CDR3 reads CASSTPGDGYTF. The DNA for the CDR3 is TGTGCCAGCAGCACCCCAGGGGATGGCTACACCTTC. The chain employs TRBV2 and TRBJ1-2; TRBD1 is a possible D gene (6 bases). Germline V gene sequence: CDR1 SNHLY, CDR2 FYNNEI. The V end was cut by 6 bases, the J end by 6 bases, with 11 bases between. The CDR3 contains 12 residues.

The rearrangement uses TRBV19 and TRBJ1-2, with TRBD1 matching 9 bases. CDR1 and CDR2 from the germline V gene are LNHDA and SQIVND (reference sequence). The CDR3 spans 14 residues. J gave up 5 bases and V 6 bases, and 7 bases lay outside the gene matches. This chain's CDR3 is CASSPDRGLYGYTF. The CDR3 coding sequence is TGTGCCAGTAGCCCCGACAGGGGGTTATATGGCTACACCTTC.

This chain joins TRBV5-1 and TRBJ2-2; 10 bases fit TRBD1. Unmatched junction bases numbered 5, after V lost 0 bases and J lost 6 bases. CDR3 length equals 16 residues. The germline V gene has CDR1 SGHRS and CDR2 YFSETQ. CDR3 region: CASSLAGTGESGELFF. The CDR3 DNA reads TGCGCCAGCAGCTTGGCCGGGACAGGGGAGTCCGGGGAGCTGTTTTTT. The entire variable domain, with the rest obtained from reference TRBV5-1 and TRBJ2-2, is as follows: KAGVTQTPRYLIKTRGQQVTLSCSPISGHRSVSWYQQTPGQGLQFLFEYFSETQRNKGNFPGRFSGRQFSNSRSEMNVSTLELGDSALYLCASSLAGTGESGELFFGEGSRLTVL.

The gene calls are TRBV6-6 and TRBJ2-2, with D unresolved. The length of the CDR3 is 11 residues. The germline gives CDR1 MNHNY, CDR2 SVGAGI (reference sequence). V was pared by 7 bases and J by 4 bases, with 4 bases between. CDR3 sequence (DNA): TGTGCCAGCAAGGGCACCGGGGAGCTGTTTTTT. Encoded protein: CASKGTGELFF.

In its sample, this clone was seen a few times. The V and J genes are TRBV13 and TRBJ1-5, with D maybe TRBD1 (5 bases). The CDR3 spans 16 residues. Trimming left V 5 bases short and J 5 bases short, with 19 bases between. Germline assignment: CDR1 PRHDT and CDR2 FYEKMQ (reference sequence). The CDR3 protein is CASSRNTGGTHQPQHF. The CDR3 DNA reads TGTGCCAGCAGCAGAAACACTGGAGGGACCCATCAGCCCCAGCATTTT.

The V and J genes are TRBV21-1 and TRBJ2-1. TRBV21-1 counts as a pseudogene. This CDR3 is built from 13 residues. CDR3 sequence reads: CASSKLLNNEQFF. The CDR3 region has the DNA TGTGCCAGCAGCAAACTCCTGAACAATGAGCAGTTCTTC.

Remarks on this clone: At one end the junction does not follow the germline gene, possibly because of a read error. V usage is TRBV7-9 and J usage is TRBJ2-7; possible D gene TRBD1, 5 bases. Germline CDR1 SEHNR, CDR2 FQNEAQ (reference sequence). The CDR3 has 13 amino acids. CDR3 residues: CASSFDSSYKQYF. In DNA form, the CDR3 reads TGTGCCAGCAGCTTCGACAGCTCCTACAAGCAGTACTTC.

Relative to its sample, this clone is medium-sized. The chain joins TRBV5-4 to TRBJ1-1; no definite D call. V was trimmed by 5 bases and J by 1 base, leaving 3 bases between them. Germline lookup yields CDR1 SGHNT and CDR2 YYREEE (reference sequence). The CDR3 runs to 11 residues. This CDR3 is CASSQNTEAFF. The CDR3 bases are TGTGCCAGCAGTCAGAACACTGAAGCTTTCTTT.

V usage is TRBV7-3 and J usage is TRBJ2-3; 9 positions match TRBD2. Unmatched junction bases numbered 5, after V lost 4 bases and J lost 6 bases. CDR3 size: 14 residues. The germline V gene encodes CDR1 SGHTA and CDR2 FQGTGA. For the CDR3, the DNA is TGTGCCAGCAGCTCGAGCGGGAGGTCGGATACGCAGTATTTT. The encoded protein is CASSSSGRSDTQYF.

This clone showed up just a few times. V gene TRBV4-2 combines with J gene TRBJ2-1; 8 nucleotides line up with TRBD2. In germline, CDR1 is LGHNA, CDR2 YNFKEQ. V dropped 1 base and J dropped 6; count of bases not matched to a gene: 5. The CDR3 is 15 amino acids. The CDR3 spells CASSQGSGESNEQFF. CDR3 DNA sequence: TGTGCCAGCAGCCAAGGTAGCGGGGAATCCAATGAGCAGTTCTTC.

With respect to this clone: It differs at one base from a far larger clone, so likely a read error. V gene TRBV29-1 combines with J gene TRBJ2-5; D is possibly TRBD1 (5 bases). The V end was cut by 7 bases, the J end by 6 bases, with 15 bases between. This CDR3 is 12 amino acids long. CDR1 is SQVTM and CDR2 is ANQGSEA in the germline V gene. CDR3: CSAVLQGQTQYF. DNA of the CDR3: TGCAGCGCTGTTCTCCAGGGTCAGACCCAGTACTTC.

V usage is TRBV4-1 and J usage is TRBJ2-7; TRBD2 might be the D (5 bases). There are 13 residues in the CDR3. Trimming cost V 4 bases and J 5 bases, with 12 bases left between them. Germline V CDR1 and CDR2: MGHRA, YSYEKL. CDR3 amino acids: CASSLSSTHEQYF. As DNA, the CDR3 is TGCGCCAGCAGCCTTTCTAGCACGCACGAGCAGTACTTC.

The genes are TRBV27 and TRBJ2-3; 10 bases are a match to TRBD2. The germline gives CDR1 MNHEY, CDR2 SMNVEV (reference sequence). The CDR3 is made up of 17 amino acids. V was pared by 0 bases and J by 1 base, with 4 bases of the junction left unmatched. CDR3 coding DNA: TGTGCCAGCAGTTTATCCCGCGGGACTAGCGGCACAGATACGCAGTATTTT. Protein product: CASSLSRGTSGTDTQYF.

This clone was observed a single time. The J gene is TRBJ1-2, the V gene TRBV7-2; 8 nucleotides agree with TRBD1. The germline V gene encodes CDR1 SGHTA and CDR2 FQGNSA. The CDR3 contains 14 residues. The V gene end was trimmed by 5 bases and the J gene end by 3 bases; junction bases not matched to a gene: 5. The CDR3 nucleotides are TGTGCCAGCAGCCTCTCGACAGGGGACTATGGCTACACCTTC. Its translation: CASSLSTGDYGYTF.

The chain couples TRBV30 to TRBJ2-2, with 12 bases that match TRBD1. The CDR3 totals 20 residues. With 0 bases clipped from V and 3 bases from J, the junction kept 14 bases outside the gene matches. Germline values: CDR1 GTSNPN, CDR2 SVGIG (reference sequence). The CDR3 reads CAWSVLGGQGAGEYTGELFF. CDR3 in DNA: TGTGCCTGGAGTGTACTTGGGGGACAGGGGGCAGGGGAGTACACCGGGGAGCTGTTTTTT. The full variable domain, its missing parts supplied by reference TRBV30 and TRBJ2-2, is SQTIHQWPATLVQPVGSPLSLECTVEGTSNPNLYWYRQAAGRGLQLLFYSVGIGQISSEVPQNLSASRPQDRQFILSSKKLLLSDSGFYLCAWSVLGGQGAGEYTGELFFGEGSRLTVL.

The chain carries TRBV27 and TRBJ2-7, with D perhaps matching TRBD1 (5 bases). Germline V gene data show CDR1 as MNHEY and CDR2 as SMNVEV (reference sequence). With 8 bases removed from V and 2 bases from J, the gap between germline ends came to 13 bases. The CDR3 extends over 13 amino acids. As DNA, the CDR3 is TGTGCCAGCGGGCCAGGGTACCCCTACGAGCAGTACTTC. This sequence encodes CASGPGYPYEQYF.